What follows describes a single T cell receptor beta chain. This specimen comes from a study of regulatory T cells in long-lasting Graves disease. This sample's time point: newly diagnosed GD, antithyroid drugs for less than 3 months. Construction of the TCR library relied on RNA isolated from PBMCs. The authors built TCR beta libraries using iRepertoire HTBI primers and Arm-PCR of CDR3 regions. TCRdb reprocessed the multiplex PCR reads with MiXCR, giving one entry per CDR3 protein. This table has roughly 520,000 distinct CDR3 sequences, more than 10% appearing once. V lost 5 bases, J lost 8 bases, and 4 bases stayed unmatched. CDR1 is LNHDA and CDR2 is SQIVND in the germline V gene (reference sequence). CDR3 length equals 13 residues. These same records also appear under a second study, on T cells in Graves' hyperthyroidism and ophthalmopathy.

The rearrangement uses TRBV19 and TRBJ2-1, with 9 bases aligning to TRBD2. The sample in question was peripheral blood mononuclear cells (PBMCs), obtained at new diagnosis, from a patient treated with antithyroid drugs. This sequence originates from a woman in her 30s with Graves disease. The CDR3 region has the DNA TGTGCCAGTAGTGTTCTAGCGGGGCATGAGCAGTTCTTC. It yields the protein CASSVLAGHEQFF.